This T cell receptor beta chain was recorded in a study of identical twins. Study results and limitations: Fewer insertions characterized abundant cord blood beta clonotypes, whereas memory repertoires showed none.

cDNA carried unique molecular identifiers, and a universal primer site was added by template switching. One entry per CDR3 protein results from TCRdb running MiXCR on the 5' RACE reads. Altogether around 1.7 million distinct CDR3 sequences are present, less than 35% being singletons, with the ten largest covering under 0.35%. As to this clonotype: Its antigen is undetermined. A junction boundary mismatches the germline segment, possibly from a read error.

There were only healthy Caucasians among the donors. Germline assignment: CDR1 ENHRY and CDR2 SYGVKD. This CDR3 contains 15 residues. The receptor's source is a newborn girl in good health. Material for sequencing was cord blood. The gene calls are TRBV10-3 and TRBJ2-4, with D possibly TRBD2 on 5 matching bases. CDR3 region: CAISDSTLAQNIQYF. The DNA for the CDR3 is TGTGCCATCAGTGATAGTACCCTAGCCCAAAACATTCAGTACTTC.